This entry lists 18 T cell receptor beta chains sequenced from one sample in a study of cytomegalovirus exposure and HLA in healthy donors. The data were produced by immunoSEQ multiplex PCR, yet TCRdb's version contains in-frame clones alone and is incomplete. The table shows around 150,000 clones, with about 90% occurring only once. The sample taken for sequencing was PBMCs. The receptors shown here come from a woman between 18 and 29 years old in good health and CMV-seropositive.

For the CDR3, the DNA is TGTGCCAGTAGTATGAACCCCAGCTACGAGCAGTACTTC. Protein sequence: CASSMNPSYEQYF. This chain connects TRBV19 to TRBJ2-7; D is uncertain. Trimming took 3 bases from V and 3 from J, leaving 9 bases between them. From germline, CDR1 is LNHDA and CDR2 SQIVND (reference sequence). The length of the CDR3 is 13 residues.

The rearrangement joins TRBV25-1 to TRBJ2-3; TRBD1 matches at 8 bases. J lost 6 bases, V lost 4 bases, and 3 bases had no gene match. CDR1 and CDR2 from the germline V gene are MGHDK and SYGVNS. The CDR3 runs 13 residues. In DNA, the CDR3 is TGTGCCAGCAGTGCCCGACAGGGGGATACGCAGTATTTT. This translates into CASSARQGDTQYF.

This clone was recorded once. This CDR3 reads CASSVESGVDIWETQYF. The CDR3 DNA reads as TGTGCCAGCAGCGTAGAGTCGGGAGTAGATATTTGGGAGACCCAGTACTTC. The gene calls are TRBV9 and TRBJ2-5; D is perhaps TRBD2 (6 bases). V lost 0 bases and J lost 5, with 20 bases in between. CDR1 and CDR2 (germline): SGDLS, YYNGEE. There are 17 residues in the CDR3.

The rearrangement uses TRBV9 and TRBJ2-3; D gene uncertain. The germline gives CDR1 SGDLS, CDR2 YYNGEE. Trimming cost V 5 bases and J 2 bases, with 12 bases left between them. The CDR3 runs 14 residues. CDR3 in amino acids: CASSAGVYTDTQYF. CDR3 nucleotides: TGTGCCAGCAGTGCCGGAGTTTACACAGATACGCAGTATTTT.

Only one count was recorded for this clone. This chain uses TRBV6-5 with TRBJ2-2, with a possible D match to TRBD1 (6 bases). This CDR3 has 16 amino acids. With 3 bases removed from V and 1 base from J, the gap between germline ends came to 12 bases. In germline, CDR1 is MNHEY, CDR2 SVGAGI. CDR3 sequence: CASSYSRGLNTGELFF. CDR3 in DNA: TGTGCCAGCAGTTATAGCAGGGGCCTGAACACCGGGGAGCTGTTTTTT.

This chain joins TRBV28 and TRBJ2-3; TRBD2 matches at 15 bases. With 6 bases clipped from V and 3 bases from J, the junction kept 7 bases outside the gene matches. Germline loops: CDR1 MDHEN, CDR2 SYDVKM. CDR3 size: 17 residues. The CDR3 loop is CASSLGTSGRHTDTQYF. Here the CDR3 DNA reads TGTGCCAGCAGCCTCGGGACTAGCGGGAGGCATACAGATACGCAGTATTTT.

In nucleotides, the CDR3 is TGTGCCACCTTTTCGGGACTAGCAGACAATGAGCAGTTCTTC. Translated, it gives CATFSGLADNEQFF. The chain uses TRBV13 and TRBJ2-1; TRBD2 aligns across 9 bases. The V gene end was trimmed by 10 bases and the J gene end by 5 bases; junction bases not matched to a gene: 9. The CDR3 has 14 amino acids. CDR1 is PRHDT and CDR2 is FYEKMQ in the germline V gene (reference sequence).

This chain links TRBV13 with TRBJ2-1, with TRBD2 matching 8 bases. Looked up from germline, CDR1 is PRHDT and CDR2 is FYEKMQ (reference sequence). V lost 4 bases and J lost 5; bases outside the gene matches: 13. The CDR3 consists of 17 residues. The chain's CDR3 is CASSSPGGLAGNNEQFF. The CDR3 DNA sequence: TGTGCCAGCAGCTCCCCTGGAGGGCTAGCGGGCAACAATGAGCAGTTCTTC.

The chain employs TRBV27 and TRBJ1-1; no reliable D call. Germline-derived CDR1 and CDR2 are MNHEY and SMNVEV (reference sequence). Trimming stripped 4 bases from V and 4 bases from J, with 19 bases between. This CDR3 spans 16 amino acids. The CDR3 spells CASSSRPGVGGTEAFF. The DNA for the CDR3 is TGTGCCAGCAGTTCCCGCCCCGGAGTAGGAGGCACTGAAGCTTTCTTT.

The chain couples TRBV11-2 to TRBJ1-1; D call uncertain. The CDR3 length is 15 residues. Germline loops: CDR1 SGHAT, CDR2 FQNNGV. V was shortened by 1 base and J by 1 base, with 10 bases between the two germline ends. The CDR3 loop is CASSLAGGRNTEAFF. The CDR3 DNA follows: TGTGCCAGCAGCTTAGCGGGAGGAAGGAACACTGAAGCTTTCTTT. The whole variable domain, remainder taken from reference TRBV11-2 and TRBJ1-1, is EAGVAQSPRYKIIEKRQSVAFWCNPISGHATLYWYQQILGQGPKLLIQFQNNGVVDDSQLPKDRFSAERLKGVDSTLKIQPAKLEDSAVYLCASSLAGGRNTEAFFGQGTRLTVV.

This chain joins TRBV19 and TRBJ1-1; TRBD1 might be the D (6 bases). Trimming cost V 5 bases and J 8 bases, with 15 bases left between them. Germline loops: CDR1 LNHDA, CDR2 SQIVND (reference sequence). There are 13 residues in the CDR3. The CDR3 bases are TGTGCCAGTAGTTATAGGACGGGACAAGAAGCTTTCTTT. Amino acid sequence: CASSYRTGQEAFF.

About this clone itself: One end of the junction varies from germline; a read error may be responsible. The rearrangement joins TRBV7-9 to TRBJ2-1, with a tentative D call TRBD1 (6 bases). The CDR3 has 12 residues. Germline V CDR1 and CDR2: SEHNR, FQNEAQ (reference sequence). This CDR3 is CASSLVQGMTVF. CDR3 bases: TGTGCCAGCAGCTTAGTACAGGGAATGACAGTCTTC.

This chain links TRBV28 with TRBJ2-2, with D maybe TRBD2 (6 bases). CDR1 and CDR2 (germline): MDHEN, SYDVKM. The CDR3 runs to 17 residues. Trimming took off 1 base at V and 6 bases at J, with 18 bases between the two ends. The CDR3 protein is CASSLLGRSGVPGELFF. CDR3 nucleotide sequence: TGTGCCAGCAGTTTATTGGGCAGATCGGGGGTACCCGGGGAGCTGTTTTTT.

CDR3 DNA: TGTGCCAGCAGTTCACTCCGGACTAGCGGGAGTAGGTACGAGCAGTACTTC. This translates into CASSSLRTSGSRYEQYF. The rearrangement joins TRBV28 to TRBJ2-7, with 13 bases matching TRBD2. Germline CDR1 MDHEN, CDR2 SYDVKM. The CDR3 has 17 amino acids. V shed 4 bases and J 4 bases; nucleotides not matched to a gene: 10. Full variable domain (missing parts from reference TRBV28 and TRBJ2-7): DVKVTQSSRYLVKRTGEKVFLECVQDMDHENMFWYRQDPGLGLRLIYFSYDVKMKEKGDIPEGYSVSREKKERFSLILESASTNQTSMYLCASSSLRTSGSRYEQYFGPGTRLTVT.

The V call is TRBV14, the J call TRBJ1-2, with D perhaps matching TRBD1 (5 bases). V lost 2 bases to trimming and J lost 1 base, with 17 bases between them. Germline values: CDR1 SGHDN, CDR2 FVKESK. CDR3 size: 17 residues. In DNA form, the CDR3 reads TGTGCCAGCAGCCAATTGATTGAGGACGGACATAACTATGGCTACACCTTC. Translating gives CASSQLIEDGHNYGYTF.

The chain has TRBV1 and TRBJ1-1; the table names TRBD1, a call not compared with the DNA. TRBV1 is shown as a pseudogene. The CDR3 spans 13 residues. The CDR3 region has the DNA TGCACCAGCAAACAGAGTTTGAACACTGAAGCTTTCTTT. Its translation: CTSKQSLNTEAFF.

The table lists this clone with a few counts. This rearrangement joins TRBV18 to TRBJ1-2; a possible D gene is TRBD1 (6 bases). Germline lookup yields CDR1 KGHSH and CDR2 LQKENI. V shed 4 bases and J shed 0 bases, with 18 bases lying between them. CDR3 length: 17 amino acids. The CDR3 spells CASSRSRTGSANYGYTF. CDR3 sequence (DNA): TGTGCCAGCTCACGTTCAAGAACAGGGTCCGCTAACTATGGCTACACCTTC. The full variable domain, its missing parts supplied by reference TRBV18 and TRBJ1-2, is NAGVMQNPRHLVRRRGQEARLRCSPMKGHSHVYWYRQLPEEGLKFMVYLQKENIIDESGMPKERFSAEFPKEGPSILRIQQVVRGDSAAYFCASSRSRTGSANYGYTFGSGTRLTVV.

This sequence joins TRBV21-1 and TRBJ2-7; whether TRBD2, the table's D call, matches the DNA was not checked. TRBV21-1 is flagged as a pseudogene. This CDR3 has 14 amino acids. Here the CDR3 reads CASSRERACGEQYF. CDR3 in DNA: TGTGCCAGCAGTCGTGAGAGGGCCTGTGGTGAGCAGTACTTC.